This TCR beta chain was profiled in a study of cytomegalovirus exposure and HLA in healthy donors. Germline CDR1 is MNHNY and CDR2 is SVGAGI (reference sequence). V was cut by 4 bases and J by 0 bases, with 9 bases left in between. The CDR3 totals 14 residues. Assay: immunoSEQ multiplex PCR; the TCRdb copy retains only in-frame clones and omits some. The table lists 150,000 to 200,000 clones, 85% to 90% of them singletons. V usage is TRBV6-6 and J usage is TRBJ2-5; D not resolved. This clonotype was obtained from a woman younger than 45 in good health and CMV-seronegative. The sequencing sample was made of PBMCs. The CDR3 loop is CASSSPPHQETQYF. In nucleotides, the CDR3 is TGTGCCAGCAGTTCCCCCCCTCACCAAGAGACCCAGTACTTC.